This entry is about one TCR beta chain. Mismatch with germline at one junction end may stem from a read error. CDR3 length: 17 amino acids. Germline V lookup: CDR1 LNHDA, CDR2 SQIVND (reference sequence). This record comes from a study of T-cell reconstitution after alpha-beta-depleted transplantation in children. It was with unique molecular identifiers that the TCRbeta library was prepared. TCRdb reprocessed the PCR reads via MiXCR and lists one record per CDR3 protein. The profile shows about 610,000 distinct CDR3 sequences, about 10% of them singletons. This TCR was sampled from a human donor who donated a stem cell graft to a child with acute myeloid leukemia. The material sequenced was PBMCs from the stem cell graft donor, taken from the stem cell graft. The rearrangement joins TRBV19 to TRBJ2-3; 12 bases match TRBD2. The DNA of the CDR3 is TGTGCCAGTACCATCGGGGCCGCGACTAGCGGGAGATATACGCAGTTTTTT. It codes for CASTIGAATSGRYTQFF. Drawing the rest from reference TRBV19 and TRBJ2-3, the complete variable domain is DGGITQSPKYLFRKEGQNVTLSCEQNLNHDAMYWYRQDPGQGLRLIYYSQIVNDFQKGDIAEGYSVSREKKESFPLTVTSAQKNPTAFYLCASTIGAATSGRYTQFFGPGTRLTVL.